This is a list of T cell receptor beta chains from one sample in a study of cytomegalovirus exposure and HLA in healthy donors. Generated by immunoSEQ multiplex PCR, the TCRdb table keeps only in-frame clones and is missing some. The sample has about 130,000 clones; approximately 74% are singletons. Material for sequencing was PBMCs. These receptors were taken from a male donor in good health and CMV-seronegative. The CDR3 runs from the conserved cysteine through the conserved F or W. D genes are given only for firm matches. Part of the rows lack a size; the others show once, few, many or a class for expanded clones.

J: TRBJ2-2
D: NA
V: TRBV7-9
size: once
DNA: TGTGCCAGCAGCCCAGGGTTAGGAACGAACATCGGGGAGCTGTTTTTT
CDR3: CASSPGLGTNIGELFF

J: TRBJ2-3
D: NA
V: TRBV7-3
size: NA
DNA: TGTGCCAGCAGCTCTGCGTCTCGGGTCGGGGATACGCAGTATTTT
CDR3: CASSSASRVGDTQYF

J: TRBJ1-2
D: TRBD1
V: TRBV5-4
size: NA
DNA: TGTGCCAGCAGCTACTGGGACAGAAACTCTATCGGCTACACCTTC
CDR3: CASSYWDRNSIGYTF

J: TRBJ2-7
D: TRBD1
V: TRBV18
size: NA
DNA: TGTGCCAGCTCACCACTAGAGGGACAGGGTCTGGAGGAGCAGTACTTC
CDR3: CASSPLEGQGLEEQYF

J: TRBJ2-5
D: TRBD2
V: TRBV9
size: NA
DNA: TGTGCCAGCAGCGTGGGTCGAGGCGGGGGGTGGGAGACCCAGTACTTC
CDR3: CASSVGRGGGWETQYF

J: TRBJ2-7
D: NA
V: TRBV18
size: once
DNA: TGTGCCAGCTCACCGCCCGGCGGACAGCAGGACGAGCAGTACTTC
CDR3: CASSPPGGQQDEQYF

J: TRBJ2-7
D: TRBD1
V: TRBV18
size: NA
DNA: TGTGCCAGCTCACCAGGGACAGGGACCCTCTACGAGCAGTACTTC
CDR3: CASSPGTGTLYEQYF

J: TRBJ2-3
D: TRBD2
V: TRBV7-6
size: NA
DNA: TGTGCCAGCAGCCGGACTAGCGGGGGTAGCACAGATACGCAGTATTTT
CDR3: CASSRTSGGSTDTQYF

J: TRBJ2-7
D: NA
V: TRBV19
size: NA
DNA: TGTGCCAGTTCAGGGGGGCAAACGAACTACGAGCAGTACTTC
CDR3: CASSGGQTNYEQYF

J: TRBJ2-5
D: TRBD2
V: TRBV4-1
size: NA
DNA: TGCGCCAGCAGCCAAGTGGGCGGGGGAGAGACCCAGTACTTC
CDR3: CASSQVGGGETQYF

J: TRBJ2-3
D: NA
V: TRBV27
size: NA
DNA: TGTGCCAGCACCCCCGGGACATTTGAACCAGATACGCAGTATTTT
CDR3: CASTPGTFEPDTQYF

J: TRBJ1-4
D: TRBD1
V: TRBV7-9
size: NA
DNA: TGTTCCAGCAGCTCCCCCCGACGGACAGGGGGGGAGGAAAAACTGTTTTTT
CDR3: CSSSSPRRTGGEEKLFF

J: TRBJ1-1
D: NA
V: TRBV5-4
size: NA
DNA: TGTGCCAGCAGCTTGGATAGTTACAACACTGAAGCTTTCTTT
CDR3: CASSLDSYNTEAFF

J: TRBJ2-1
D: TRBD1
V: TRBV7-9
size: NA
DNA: TGTGCCAGCAGCTTAGGGGGGACAGGGAAAGGCAATGAGCAGTTCTTC
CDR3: CASSLGGTGKGNEQFF

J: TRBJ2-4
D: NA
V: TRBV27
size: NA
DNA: TGTGCCAGCAGTTTATACGGGGTGGAGGCGGTAGCCAAAAACATTCAGTACTTC
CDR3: CASSLYGVEAVAKNIQYF

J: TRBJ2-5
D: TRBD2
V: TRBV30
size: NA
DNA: TGTGCCTCCGGTACGGGCGGGAGGACTTTGGTCGAGACCCAGTACTTC
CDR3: CASGTGGRTLVETQYF

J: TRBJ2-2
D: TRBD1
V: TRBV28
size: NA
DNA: TGTGCCAGCAGTCTCCCCGGGACAGGGGGCTCCGGGGAGCTGTTTTTT
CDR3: CASSLPGTGGSGELFF

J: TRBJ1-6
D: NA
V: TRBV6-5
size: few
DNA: TGTGCCAGCAGTTACCACAGGAATAATTCACCCCTCCACTTT
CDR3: CASSYHRNNSPLHF

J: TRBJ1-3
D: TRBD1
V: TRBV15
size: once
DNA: TGTGCCACCAGCAGCGGGACAGCTAGAAACACCATATATTTT
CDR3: CATSSGTARNTIYF

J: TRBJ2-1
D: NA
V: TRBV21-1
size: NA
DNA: TGTGCCAGCAGCAAAGGGGACAGTGCCATCTTAGTCTACCACAATGAGCAGTTCTTC
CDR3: CASSKGDSAILVYHNEQFF

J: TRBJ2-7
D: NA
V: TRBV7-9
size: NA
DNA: TGTGCCAGCAGCGAGAAGACAGGAACCTCCTACGAGCAGTACTTC
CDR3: CASSEKTGTSYEQYF

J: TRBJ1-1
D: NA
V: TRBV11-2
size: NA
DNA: TGTGCCAGCAGCTTAGTGAAGGGACACCCGAACACTGAAGCTTTCTTT
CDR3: CASSLVKGHPNTEAFF

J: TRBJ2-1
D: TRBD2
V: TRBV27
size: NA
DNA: TGTGCCAGCACACACCTTCGCGCGGGAGGGCCTGATAATGAGCAGTTCTTC
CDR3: CASTHLRAGGPDNEQFF

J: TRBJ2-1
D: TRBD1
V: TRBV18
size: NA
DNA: TGTGCCAGCTCATTCAAGACCGGGACAGGGGCCTACAATGAGCAGTTCTTC
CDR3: CASSFKTGTGAYNEQFF

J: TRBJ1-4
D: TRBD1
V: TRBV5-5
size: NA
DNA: TGTGCCAGCAGTTGGACAGGGGGCAATGAAAAACTGTTTTTT
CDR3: CASSWTGGNEKLFF

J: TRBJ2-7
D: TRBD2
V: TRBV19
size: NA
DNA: TGTGCCAGTAGTATCCAAACGGGACTAACCCAACCCTACGAGCAGTACTTC
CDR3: CASSIQTGLTQPYEQYF

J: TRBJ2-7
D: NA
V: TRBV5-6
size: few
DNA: TGTGCCAGCAGCTTGAGATACAACTCCTACGAGCAGTACTTC
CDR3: CASSLRYNSYEQYF

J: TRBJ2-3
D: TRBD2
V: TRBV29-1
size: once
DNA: TGCAGCGTTGGATCTAGCGGGGTCGCAGATACGCAGTATTTT
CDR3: CSVGSSGVADTQYF

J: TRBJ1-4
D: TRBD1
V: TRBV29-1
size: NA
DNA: TGCAGCGTGGAGGACAGGGGTAATGAAAAACTGTTTTTT
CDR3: CSVEDRGNEKLFF

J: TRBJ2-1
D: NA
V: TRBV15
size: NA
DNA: TGTGCCACCAGCAGCACCTCGAAGCGGGTAAGCTCCTACAATGAGCAGTTCTTC
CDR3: CATSSTSKRVSSYNEQFF

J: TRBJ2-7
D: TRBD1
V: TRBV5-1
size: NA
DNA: TGCGCCAGCTGCCGGGGACAGGGCTCCGCCGAGCAGTACTTC
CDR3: CASCRGQGSAEQYF

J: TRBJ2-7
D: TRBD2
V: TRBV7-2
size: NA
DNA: TGTGCCAGCAGCGCAGCTAGCGGGTTCTCCTACGAGCAGTACTTC
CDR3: CASSAASGFSYEQYF

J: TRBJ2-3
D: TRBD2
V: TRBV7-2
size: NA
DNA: TGTGCCAGCAGCCGACGGACTAGCGGGAGGACAGATACGCAGTATTTT
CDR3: CASSRRTSGRTDTQYF

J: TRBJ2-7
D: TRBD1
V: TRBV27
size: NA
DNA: TGTGCCAGCAGTCTTTACTCGACAGGGAGAGTCGACGAGCAGTACTTC
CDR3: CASSLYSTGRVDEQYF

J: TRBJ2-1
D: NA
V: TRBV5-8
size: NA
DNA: TGTGCCAGCAGCAAAAGGACGGGGAACAATGAGCAGTTCTTC
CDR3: CASSKRTGNNEQFF

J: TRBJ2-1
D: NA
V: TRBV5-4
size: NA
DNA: TGTGCCAGCAGCTTGGTTCTCAATGAGCAGTTCTTC
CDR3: CASSLVLNEQFF

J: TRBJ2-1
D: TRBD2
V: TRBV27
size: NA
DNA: TGTGCCAGCATAAGCGGGGGGGTCTACAATGAGCAGTTCTTC
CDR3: CASISGGVYNEQFF

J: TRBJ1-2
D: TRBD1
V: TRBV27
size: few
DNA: TGTGCCAGCAGTTTATGGTCGACAGGGGGCTCGGATGGCTACACCTTC
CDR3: CASSLWSTGGSDGYTF

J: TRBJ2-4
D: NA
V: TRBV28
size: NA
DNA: TGTGCCAGCAAAGTGGGCAACCGGTTAGCCAAAAACATTCAGTACTTC
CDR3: CASKVGNRLAKNIQYF

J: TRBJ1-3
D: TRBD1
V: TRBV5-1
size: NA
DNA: TGCGCCAGCAGCTCAGGACAGGAAAACACCATATATTTT
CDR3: CASSSGQENTIYF

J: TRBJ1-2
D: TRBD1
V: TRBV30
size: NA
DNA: TGTGCCTGGAAGACAGGGTACTATGGCTACACCTTC
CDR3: CAWKTGYYGYTF

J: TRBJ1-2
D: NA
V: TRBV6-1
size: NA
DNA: TGTGCCAGCAGTGAATATAGAGGGGGTGGCTACACCTTC
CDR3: CASSEYRGGGYTF

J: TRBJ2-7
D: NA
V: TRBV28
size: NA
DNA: TGTGCCAGCAGTTTTCTGGGCAGGGGCGAGCAGTACTTC
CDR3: CASSFLGRGEQYF

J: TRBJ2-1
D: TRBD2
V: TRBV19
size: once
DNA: TGTGCCAGTAGTATAGTTAAACGTTTTGGCCGGGGGGGATGGGTGCAGTTCTTC
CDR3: CASSIVKRFGRGGWVQFF

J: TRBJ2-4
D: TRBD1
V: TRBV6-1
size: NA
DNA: TGTGCCAGCAGTGAATTGGGACAGGGGGGCATTCAGTACTTC
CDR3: CASSELGQGGIQYF

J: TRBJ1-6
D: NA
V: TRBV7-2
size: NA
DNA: TGTGCCAGCAGCTTAGGGGCTGGTAATTCACCCCTCCACTTT
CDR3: CASSLGAGNSPLHF

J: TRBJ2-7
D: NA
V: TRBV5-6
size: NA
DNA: TGTGCCAGCAGCTTTCAGGGGACGACCTACGAGCAGTACTTC
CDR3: CASSFQGTTYEQYF

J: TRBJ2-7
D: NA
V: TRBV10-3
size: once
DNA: TGTGCCATCAGCGGAGATTCAAACGAAAGTCCTTACGAGCAGTACTTC
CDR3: CAISGDSNESPYEQYF

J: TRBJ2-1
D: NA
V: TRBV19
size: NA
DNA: TGTGCCAGTAGTATGGGGAGACAATTCAATGAGCAGTTCTTC
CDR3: CASSMGRQFNEQFF

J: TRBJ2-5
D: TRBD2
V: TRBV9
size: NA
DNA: TGTGCCAGCAGCCCACTAGCGGGGGGGCGGGGAGAGACCCAGTACTTC
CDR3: CASSPLAGGRGETQYF

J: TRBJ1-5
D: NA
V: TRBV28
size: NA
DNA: TGTGCCAGCAGGCCTCGACAGAACAATCAGCCCCAGCATTTT
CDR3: CASRPRQNNQPQHF

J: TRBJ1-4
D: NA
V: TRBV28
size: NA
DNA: TGTGCCAGCAGCGGAGATCCCCCAGCGATGCGTAATGAAAAACTGTTTTTT
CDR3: CASSGDPPAMRNEKLFF

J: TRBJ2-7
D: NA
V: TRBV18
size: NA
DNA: TGTGCCAGCTCACCAGTTGACAGAGTCTACGAGCAGTACTTC
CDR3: CASSPVDRVYEQYF

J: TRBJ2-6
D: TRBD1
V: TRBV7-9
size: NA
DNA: TGTTCCAGCAGTTCGGGGCAGGGGGCTTCTGGGGCCAACGTCCTGACTTTC
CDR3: CSSSSGQGASGANVLTF

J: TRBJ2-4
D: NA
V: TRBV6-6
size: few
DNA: TGTGCCAGCAGTGACCAACAGGGAGTCAAAAACATTCAGTACTTC
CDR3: CASSDQQGVKNIQYF

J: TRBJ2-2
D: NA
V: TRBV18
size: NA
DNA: TGTGCCAGCTCACCAGGCGGGGCAAACACCGGGGAGCTGTTTTTT
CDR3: CASSPGGANTGELFF

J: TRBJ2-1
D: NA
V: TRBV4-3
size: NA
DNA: TGCGCCAGCAGCCAAGGGCAGGCCGTGTTCTTC
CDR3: CASSQGQAVFF

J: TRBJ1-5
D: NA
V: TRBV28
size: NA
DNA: TGTGCCAGCAGTCCAGTAGGGAGTCAGCCCCAGCATTTT
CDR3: CASSPVGSQPQHF

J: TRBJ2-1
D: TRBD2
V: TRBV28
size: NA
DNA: TGTGCCAGCAGTTTATTCACTAGCGGGGAGGAGAGCAATGAGCAGTTCTTC
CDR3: CASSLFTSGEESNEQFF